This TCR beta chain was retrieved from a study of T cell responses to AZD1222 COVID-19 vaccine. Details on this clone: The antigen is not known.

Generated by immunoSEQ multiplex PCR, the TCRdb table keeps only in-frame clones and is missing some. The sample gives some 140,000 clones, about 93% of which show up once; about 0.86% is in the top ten. General study results and limits: Dominant at 160-218 and 743-854, vaccine-associated CD4 TCRs also spanned spike. Two doses of AZD1222 preceded a rise in Spike-specific TCR breadth and depth. Donors were largely white British and mainly female; clonal diversity was possibly underestimated.

The CDR3 totals 13 residues. Between the trimmed V and J ends, which lost 3 bases and 0 bases, there was a span of 3 bases. Looked up from germline, CDR1 is KGHSH and CDR2 is LQKENI. The receptor comes from an adult in good health. J is TRBJ1-5 and V is TRBV18; D is unresolved. Sample: peripheral blood, taken on day 0 of AZD1222 vaccination. CDR3 amino acids: CASSPDSNQPQHF. For the CDR3, the DNA is TGTGCCAGCTCACCCGATAGCAATCAGCCCCAGCATTTT. The complete variable domain, with remaining parts taken from reference TRBV18 and TRBJ1-5, reads NAGVMQNPRHLVRRRGQEARLRCSPMKGHSHVYWYRQLPEEGLKFMVYLQKENIIDESGMPKERFSAEFPKEGPSILRIQQVVRGDSAAYFCASSPDSNQPQHFGDGTRLSIL.